These T cell receptor beta chains were read from a single sample in a study of blood T cell repertoires in COVID-19. Assay used: immunoSEQ multiplex PCR; TCRdb lists only in-frame clones, some missing. The sample consists of around 29,000 clones, about 88% of them appearing once. The sequencing sample was made of peripheral blood. The receptors come from a human donor with active COVID-19. The donor label of this sample is uncertain. The CDR3 runs from the conserved cysteine through the conserved F or W. A D gene is named only where the DNA matches it firmly. Only part of the rows carry a size: once, few, many, or a class if the clone is expanded.

CDR3 DNA,CDR3 protein,clone size,J gene,V gene,D gene
TGTGCCAGCAGCCAAGATTGGGGACTCGCAAGCACAGATACGCAGTATTTT,CASSQDWGLASTDTQYF,few,TRBJ2-3,TRBV4-2,NA
TGTGCCAGCAGCCGGACAGGGGGAATCTCGGCTAATGAAAAACTGTTTTTT,CASSRTGGISANEKLFF,NA,TRBJ1-4,TRBV5-8,TRBD1
TGTGCCAGTAGTCCGGGGGATTTAGCCAAAAACATTCAGTACTTC,CASSPGDLAKNIQYF,NA,TRBJ2-4,TRBV19,NA
TGCGCCAGCAGCTCGGCCGGGACAGGCCCCATTTGGGCCTACGAGCAGTACTTC,CASSSAGTGPIWAYEQYF,NA,TRBJ2-7,TRBV5-1,TRBD1
TGTGCCAGCAGTTCCCATTCGCGACGGGTCCAAGAGACCCAGTACTTC,CASSSHSRRVQETQYF,NA,TRBJ2-5,TRBV27,NA
TGTGCCAGCAGCCGGGAGTTCAATGAGCAGTTCTTC,CASSREFNEQFF,NA,TRBJ2-1,TRBV11-3,NA
TGTGCCAGCAGCCACGGTCCCATTCAGTACTTC,CASSHGPIQYF,NA,TRBJ2-4,TRBV3-1/TRBV3-2,NA
TGTGCCAGCAGCTTTTCGGAGGGACCGAGCCTCTTC,CASSFSEGPSLF,NA,TRBJ2-7,TRBV5-4,NA
TGTGCCAGCAGCGCCCGTTGGAAAGGCGGTGTCGGGACCCAGTACTTC,CASSARWKGGVGTQYF,NA,TRBJ2-5,TRBV9,NA
TGCGCCAGCAGCCAAGTAGCGGGGGGGCCGAGCGGGGCCAACGTCCTGACTTTC,CASSQVAGGPSGANVLTF,NA,TRBJ2-6,TRBV4-3,TRBD2
TGTGCCAGCAGCCTCTACTCCTACAATGAGCAGTTCTTC,CASSLYSYNEQFF,NA,TRBJ2-1,TRBV12-3/TRBV12-4,NA
TGTGCCAGCAGCCAAGATGCTACAGCAGTCGGAACAAACATTCAGTACTTC,CASSQDATAVGTNIQYF,NA,TRBJ2-4,TRBV4-2,NA
TGTGCCAGCAGCTCCGGGACTAGGAAGGAGACCCAGTACTTC,CASSSGTRKETQYF,NA,TRBJ2-5,TRBV5-4,TRBD2
TGCAGTGCTAGTAGGACAGGGGGTTTCTCCTACGAGCAGTACTTC,CSASRTGGFSYEQYF,NA,TRBJ2-7,TRBV20-1,TRBD1
TGTGCCAGCAGCAAAGCACGTGGAGACTATGGCTACACCTTC,CASSKARGDYGYTF,NA,TRBJ1-2,TRBV21-1,NA
TGTGCCAGCAGGGCTCCGGGGGGCGGCGGCTACACCTTC,CASRAPGGGGYTF,NA,TRBJ1-2,TRBV7-9,NA
TGTGCCAGCAGACTAGCGGGGGGTACGCAGTATTTT,CASRLAGGTQYF,NA,TRBJ2-3,TRBV7-2,TRBD2
TGTGCCAGCAGTTACGTTGCAGGCTACGAAGCTTTCTTT,CASSYVAGYEAFF,few,TRBJ1-1,TRBV6-2/TRBV6-3,NA
TGTGCCAGCAGCTTGCAGGCCTCGGATACGCAGTATTTT,CASSLQASDTQYF,NA,TRBJ2-3,TRBV7-3,NA
TGTGCCAGCAGCTTAAGCGGGGGCGGAACCTACGAGCAGTACTTC,CASSLSGGGTYEQYF,NA,TRBJ2-7,TRBV7-6,TRBD2
TGCGCCAGCAGCTCGACTAGCGGGGGGGCCTATGAGCAGTTCTTC,CASSSTSGGAYEQFF,NA,TRBJ2-1,TRBV5-1,TRBD2
TGTGCCAGCAGTGGACCCGGGACAGGGAACAACTATGGCTACACCTTC,CASSGPGTGNNYGYTF,few,TRBJ1-2,TRBV2,TRBD1
TGTGCCAGTAGTATTCAGGGGGCAGACACTGAAGCTTTCTTT,CASSIQGADTEAFF,NA,TRBJ1-1,TRBV19,TRBD1
TGTGCCAGCAACCGGAAGTGGGGGACTTCGTCACCCCTCCACTTT,CASNRKWGTSSPLHF,NA,TRBJ1-6,TRBV6-5,NA
TGTGCCAGCGGGACTGACTCCTACGAGCAGTACTTC,CASGTDSYEQYF,NA,TRBJ2-7,TRBV12-3/TRBV12-4,NA
TGTGCCAGTAGTCAACTAACAGGGATGAGGGGCGGCACTGAAGCTTTCTTT,CASSQLTGMRGGTEAFF,NA,TRBJ1-1,TRBV19,NA
TGTGCCAGCAGTGAGAGGGTCCACAATGAGCAGTTCTTC,CASSERVHNEQFF,once,TRBJ2-1,TRBV6-4,NA
TGTGCCAGCAGTTACGGGACTAGCGGCACAGATACGCAGTATTTT,CASSYGTSGTDTQYF,NA,TRBJ2-3,TRBV6-2/TRBV6-3,TRBD2
TGTGCCAGCAGCTTAGATCTCTGGGGGCGCGGATCTAATGAGCAGTTCTTC,CASSLDLWGRGSNEQFF,NA,TRBJ2-1,TRBV11-3,NA